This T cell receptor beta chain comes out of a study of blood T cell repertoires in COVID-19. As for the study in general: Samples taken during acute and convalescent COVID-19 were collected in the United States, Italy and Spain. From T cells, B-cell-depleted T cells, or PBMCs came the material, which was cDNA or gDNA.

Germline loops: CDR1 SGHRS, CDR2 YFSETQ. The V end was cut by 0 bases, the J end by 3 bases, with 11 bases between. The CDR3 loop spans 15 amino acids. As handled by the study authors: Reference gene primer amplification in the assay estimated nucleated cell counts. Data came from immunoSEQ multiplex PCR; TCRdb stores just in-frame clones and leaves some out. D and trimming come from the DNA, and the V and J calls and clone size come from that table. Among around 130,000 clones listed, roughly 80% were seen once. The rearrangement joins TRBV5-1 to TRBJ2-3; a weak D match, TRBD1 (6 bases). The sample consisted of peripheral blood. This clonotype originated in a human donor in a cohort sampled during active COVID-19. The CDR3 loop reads CASSLASQGTDTQYF. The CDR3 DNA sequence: TGCGCCAGCAGCTTGGCCAGCCAGGGGACAGATACGCAGTATTTT.